This TCR beta chain is from a study of blood T cell repertoires in COVID-19 (dated by TCRdb to between 2020 and 2021). Regarding the complete study: Collaborator samples came from the United States, Italy and Spain and covered acute and convalescent phases of COVID-19. Where HLA class I and class II types were available, the types were taken from metadata supplied by the sample provider, not from assay-based typing. The samples were drawn from the first 160 participants of the ongoing ImmuneRACE study and from 1,254 subjects provided by 6 global collaborators. Sample metadata almost always included a de-identified subject ID, COVID-19 status, age in years and sex. The prospective study material was composed of cDNA or gDNA derived from T cells, B-cell-depleted T cells, or PBMCs. Subjects who had been exposed to COVID-19, were actively infected with it, or had recovered from it provided the deeply sampled blood TCRbeta repertoires that made up the dataset. The repertoires were made available in a free public database intended to serve as a resource for research on the immune response to SARS-CoV-2.

TCRbeta CDR3 regions were amplified from genomic DNA using the immunoSEQ Assay, a bias-controlled multiplex PCR. Per the original workflow: The number of nucleated cells in each sample was estimated from the amplification of reference gene primers within the assay. To quantify the absolute abundance of each unique TCRbeta CDR3 rearrangement, sequence reads were collapsed and filtered. For each sample, productive Simpson clonality was calculated by taking the square root of Simpson's diversity index across productive rearrangements. TCRdb took this table from immuneACCESS and kept in-frame rearrangements with V and J called. Such tables lack part of the clones; where checked against another copy, unresolved V genes explain under half of the gap, and the rest is unexplained. The D gene and trimming were derived from the DNA, and the V and J assignments and clone size from that table. The sample table lists under 200,000 clones, 90% to 95% of them with a count of one. The top ten clones comprise approximately 0.5% of the sample.

The collaborating institutions used their own protocols to collect whole blood in K2EDTA tubes. For TCRbeta analysis, collaborator samples were shipped as frozen whole blood, as isolated PBMCs, or as DNA extracted from either sample type. With respect to this clone: Its antigen specificity is not known. Base quality data are lacking; no much larger clone is found one base away.

Points the paper makes about the study in general: The quantity of clinical and demographic metadata differed by source and by participant and was supplied without curation.

The CDR3 spans 15 residues, from the cysteine through the phenylalanine. Solely the CDR3 DNA is kept, with 45 bases framed from the first base. For this chain, trimming is 5 bases at the V end and 4 bases at the J end, and the number of junction bases without a gene match is 8. The CDR1 and CDR2 encoded by the germline V gene (reference sequence) are SEHNR and FQNEAQ. In this chain, TRBV7-9 is recombined with TRBJ1-3; the junction holds 7 bases that match TRBD1. This clonotype was obtained from a man aged 50 to 59 with acute or convalescent COVID-19. The sample consisted of peripheral blood. CDR3 sequence: CASSIQGGVGNTIYF. Here is the DNA: TGTGCCAGCAGCATTCAGGGGGGAGTGGGAAACACCATATATTTT.